Listed here are 20 T cell receptor beta chains from one sample, sequenced in a study of shared clonotypes between healthy human individuals. Assay used: immunoSEQ multiplex PCR; TCRdb lists only in-frame clones, some missing. Among roughly 500,000 clones, about 82% were seen once, and the ten largest hold roughly 13%. The sample taken for sequencing was PBMCs. All receptors come from a woman in her 40s in good health. Some clones in this sample may be carry-over from other donors' samples.

The chain has TRBV6-1 and TRBJ2-7; a possible D gene is TRBD1 (6 bases). CDR3 length: 13 amino acids. V dropped 3 bases and J dropped 4 bases, with 10 bases sitting between them. From germline, CDR1 is MNHNS and CDR2 SASEGT. The CDR3 loop reads CASSDQGIYEQYF. The CDR3 DNA reads as TGTGCCAGCAGTGATCAGGGGATATACGAGCAGTACTTC.

The chain employs TRBV7-9 and TRBJ1-1; D gene unclear. This CDR3 has 15 residues. Per germline, CDR1 SEHNR and CDR2 FQNEAQ (reference sequence). V was trimmed by 4 bases and J by 0 bases, leaving 12 bases between them. CDR3 loop: CASSYGLGVNTEAFF. The CDR3 region has the DNA TGTGCCAGCAGCTACGGGCTTGGAGTGAACACTGAAGCTTTCTTT.

This clone was observed at least ten times. The chain links TRBV28 to TRBJ2-3; D is uncertain. V gave up 1 base and J gave up 4 bases, with 3 bases separating them. Germline V gene lookup returns CDR1 MDHEN and CDR2 SYDVKM. The CDR3 consists of 12 residues. The CDR3 spells CASSLSADTQYF. For the CDR3, the DNA is TGTGCCAGCAGTTTATCCGCAGATACGCAGTATTTT.

This sequence joins TRBV7-8 and TRBJ2-1; 12 bases are a match to TRBD2. Trimming cost V 5 bases and J 11 bases; bases outside gene matches: 7. Germline V gene sequence: CDR1 SGHVS, CDR2 FQNEAQ. The CDR3 contains 14 residues. In DNA, the CDR3 is TGTGCCAGCAGCACCAGGACTAGCGGGGAAAAGCAGTTCTTC. Amino acid sequence: CASSTRTSGEKQFF.

The V call is TRBV2, the J call TRBJ2-1; D gene uncertain. Germline V gene lookup returns CDR1 SNHLY and CDR2 FYNNEI. The CDR3 sequence is 12 residues long. V was clipped by 4 bases and J by 8 bases, with 9 bases between them. The CDR3 nucleotides read TGTGCCAGCAGTGGCGAGATCCATGAGCAGTTCTTC. Protein product: CASSGEIHEQFF.

The count of this clone is one. This chain links TRBV19 with TRBJ2-2, with 7 bases fitting TRBD2. Losses at the gene ends were 7 bases for V and 6 bases for J; bases not matched to a gene: 8. Germline CDR1 LNHDA, CDR2 SQIVND (reference sequence). CDR3 length equals 14 residues. CDR3 amino acids: CASNTGGLSGELFF. The CDR3, as DNA: TGTGCCAGTAACACGGGGGGTTTGTCCGGGGAGCTGTTTTTT.

This rearrangement joins TRBV2 to TRBJ2-3; D possibly matches TRBD1 or TRBD2 (5 bases each). The V end was cut by 9 bases, the J end by 6 bases, with 16 bases between. Germline loops: CDR1 SNHLY, CDR2 FYNNEI. This CDR3 is 13 amino acids long. CDR3: CASRSGPTDTQYF. DNA of the CDR3: TGTGCCAGTCGGTCGGGACCCACGGATACGCAGTATTTT.

This chain links TRBV5-4 with TRBJ1-1; weak D call: TRBD1 (5 bases). Looked up from germline, CDR1 is SGHNT and CDR2 is YYREEE (reference sequence). Between the trimmed V and J ends, which lost 2 bases and 4 bases, there was a span of 15 bases. This CDR3 contains 15 residues. This CDR3 is CASSFPRGLSTEAFF. For the CDR3, the DNA is TGTGCCAGCAGCTTTCCGCGGGGCTTGAGCACTGAAGCTTTCTTT. The full variable domain, with the rest looked up from reference TRBV5-4 and TRBJ1-1, is ETGVTQSPTHLIKTRGQQVTLRCSSQSGHNTVSWYQQALGQGPQFIFQYYREEENGRGNFPPRFSGLQFPNYSSELNVNALELDDSALYLCASSFPRGLSTEAFFGQGTRLTVV.

This clone was seen a single time. This rearrangement joins TRBV2 to TRBJ1-4; TRBD1 aligns across 8 bases. Germline V lookup: CDR1 SNHLY, CDR2 FYNNEI. With 6 bases clipped from V and 8 bases from J, the junction kept 5 bases outside the gene matches. The CDR3 runs 13 residues. This chain's CDR3 is CASSGQGSEKLFF. The CDR3 nucleotides read TGTGCCAGCAGCGGACAGGGAAGCGAAAAACTGTTTTTT.

The chain carries TRBV7-9 and TRBJ1-1; TRBD1 is a possible D gene (5 bases). This CDR3 is built from 15 residues. Germline lookup yields CDR1 SEHNR and CDR2 FQNEAQ (reference sequence). V lost 5 bases and J lost 2, with 15 bases in between. CDR3 region: CASSPTDTFNTEAFF. Written as DNA, the CDR3 is TGTGCCAGCAGCCCGACGGACACCTTTAACACTGAAGCTTTCTTT.

This chain uses TRBV28 with TRBJ2-7; 9 bases match TRBD1. Losses at the gene ends were 5 bases for V and 3 bases for J; bases not matched to a gene: 5. Germline lookup yields CDR1 MDHEN and CDR2 SYDVKM. This CDR3 has 14 amino acids. In DNA form, the CDR3 reads TGTGCCAGCAGTAAACAGGGGGCCCTCTACGAGCAGTACTTC. This translates into CASSKQGALYEQYF.

The chain is built from TRBV15 and TRBJ2-1, with unresolved D. CDR1 is LNHNV, CDR2 YYDKDF, per germline (reference sequence). There are 14 residues in the CDR3. Deletions cut 3 bases from V and 0 bases from J, with 6 bases between. The CDR3 nucleotides are TGTGCCACCAGCAGCAGTAGCTCCTACAATGAGCAGTTCTTC. Translating gives CATSSSSSYNEQFF.

The chain joins TRBV6-5 to TRBJ1-5; 7 bases agree with TRBD1. The CDR3 covers 15 residues. The junction had 7 bases not matched to a gene; V was cut back by 5 bases and J by 3 bases. Germline V gives CDR1 MNHEY, CDR2 SVGAGI. The CDR3 DNA follows: TGTGCCAGCAGTGCCGACAGGGCACCCAATCAGCCCCAGCATTTT. Translation gives CASSADRAPNQPQHF.

V usage is TRBV9 and J usage is TRBJ2-1, with TRBD2 matching 11 bases. CDR3 length equals 14 residues. In germline, CDR1 is SGDLS, CDR2 YYNGEE. Unmatched junction bases numbered 2, after V lost 0 bases and J lost 9 bases. The CDR3 DNA follows: TGTGCCAGCAGCGTAGGACTAGCGGGATTTGAGCAGTTCTTC. This encodes CASSVGLAGFEQFF.

This clone has more than one count but fewer than ten. J is TRBJ2-1 and V is TRBV9, with D possibly TRBD1 on 6 matching bases. CDR3 length: 15 amino acids. V was pared by 4 bases and J by 3 bases, with 14 bases between. CDR1 and CDR2 (germline): SGDLS, YYNGEE. CDR3 DNA sequence: TGTGCCAGCAGCTCCTCCGGGACACTCTACAATGAGCAGTTCTTC. Encoded protein: CASSSSGTLYNEQFF.

The V gene is TRBV5-4, the J gene TRBJ1-4; D is ambiguous. Germline V CDR1 and CDR2: SGHNT, YYREEE (reference sequence). The CDR3 spans 14 residues. V was clipped by 1 base and J by 3 bases, with 7 bases between them. The CDR3 sequence: CASSLRGANEKLFF. The CDR3 bases are TGTGCCAGCAGCTTGCGGGGTGCTAATGAAAAACTGTTTTTT.

CDR3 nucleotides: TGTGCCAGCAGCGAAAACAGGGTAAAGGGCTACACCTTC. Protein: CASSENRVKGYTF. The chain joins TRBV28 to TRBJ1-2; D might be TRBD1 (6 bases). The CDR3 is 13 residues long. V dropped 6 bases and J dropped 8 bases, with 16 bases sitting between them. In germline, CDR1 is MDHEN, CDR2 SYDVKM.

The chain has TRBV29-1 and TRBJ2-7; no definite D call. The CDR3 runs 14 residues. The V gene lost 4 bases and the J gene lost 2 bases, with 15 bases spanning the gap. Germline V CDR1 and CDR2: SQVTM, ANQGSEA. The CDR3 is CSVVREVGTYEQYF. Here the CDR3 DNA reads TGCAGCGTTGTTCGAGAAGTCGGCACCTACGAGCAGTACTTC.

The chain uses TRBV5-4 and TRBJ2-2, with D maybe TRBD1 (7 bases). The CDR3 is made up of 15 amino acids. V was pared by 0 bases and J by 6 bases, with 12 bases between. The germline V gene encodes CDR1 SGHNT and CDR2 YYREEE (reference sequence). CDR3 bases: TGTGCCAGCAGCTTGGGGACCAGGGGGGCCGGGGAGCTGTTTTTT. This translates into CASSLGTRGAGELFF.

On this clone itself: At one boundary the junction diverges from the germline segment, which might be a read error. This sequence joins TRBV7-7 and TRBJ2-1; D is ambiguous. CDR1 is SSHAT, CDR2 FNYEAQ, per germline (reference sequence). The CDR3 covers 12 residues. DNA for the CDR3: TGTGCTAGCAGCTCACTATCCGATGAGCAGTTCTTC. This codes for CASSSLSDEQFF.